This is a list of T cell receptor beta chains from one sample in a study of kidney transplant recipient with SARS-CoV-2 infection. TCRdb itself ran the reads through MiXCR, one entry per CDR3 protein. This table holds under 300,000 distinct CDR3 sequences, 29% found once. Sequencing used a blood sample, obtained at baseline and on roughly day 110 from a kidney transplant recipient. The receptor set was obtained from a male patient aged 25 to 39 who had COVID-19 and was a kidney transplant recipient. These T cells may partly come from the graft donor. Each CDR3 is given with its conserved first and last residue. The D gene is left open where the match is weak. A clone size is listed for some rows: how often the clone was seen (once, few, many), or a class if it is expanded.

v_gene: TRBV12-3/TRBV12-4; abundance: many; d_gene: TRBD1; j_gene: TRBJ1-2; CDR3aa: CASSTGTVYGYTF; CDR3nt: TGTGCCAGCAGTACCGGGACAGTCTATGGCTACACCTTC
v_gene: TRBV6-5; abundance: many; d_gene: TRBD2; j_gene: TRBJ2-7; CDR3aa: CASSYPGGGPGEQYF; CDR3nt: TGTGCCAGCAGTTACCCTGGGGGAGGGCCGGGGGAGCAGTACTTC
v_gene: TRBV12-3/TRBV12-4; abundance: few; d_gene: TRBD2; j_gene: TRBJ2-2; CDR3aa: CASKFLAGGNGELFF; CDR3nt: TGTGCCAGCAAATTTTTAGCGGGAGGGAACGGGGAGCTGTTTTTT
v_gene: TRBV3-1; abundance: many; d_gene: -; j_gene: TRBJ2-2; CDR3aa: CASSMNIPISGLTGELFF; CDR3nt: TGTGCCAGCAGCATGAACATTCCCATTTCAGGCTTGACCGGGGAGCTGTTTTTT
v_gene: TRBV10-3; abundance: many; d_gene: -; j_gene: TRBJ1-1; CDR3aa: CAIRLGNTEAFF; CDR3nt: TGTGCCATCAGGCTGGGTAACACTGAAGCTTTCTTT
v_gene: TRBV12-3/TRBV12-4; abundance: many; d_gene: TRBD2; j_gene: TRBJ2-7; CDR3aa: CASSLDASGYEQYF; CDR3nt: TGTGCCAGCAGTTTAGATGCTAGCGGCTACGAGCAGTACTTC
v_gene: TRBV2; abundance: many; d_gene: -; j_gene: TRBJ1-1; CDR3aa: CASSGTETKAFF; CDR3nt: TGTGCCAGCAGTGGGACGGAGACTAAAGCTTTCTTT
v_gene: TRBV29-1; abundance: few; d_gene: TRBD1; j_gene: TRBJ2-1; CDR3aa: CSVIRTGRVQFF; CDR3nt: TGCAGCGTGATTCGGACAGGGCGCGTACAGTTCTTC
v_gene: TRBV19; abundance: many; d_gene: -; j_gene: TRBJ2-7; CDR3aa: CASAQGETQYF; CDR3nt: TGTGCCAGCGCTCAAGGGGAAACCCAGTACTTC
v_gene: TRBV10-1; abundance: -; d_gene: TRBD2; j_gene: TRBJ2-1; CDR3aa: CASSRLAGVIYNEQFF; CDR3nt: TGCGCCAGCAGTCGACTAGCGGGAGTAATCTACAATGAGCAGTTCTTC
v_gene: TRBV7-6; abundance: many; d_gene: -; j_gene: TRBJ1-2; CDR3aa: CASSEVIESRKTYGYTF; CDR3nt: TGTGCCAGCAGCGAGGTCATTGAATCTCGAAAGACCTATGGCTACACCTTC
v_gene: TRBV11-3; abundance: -; d_gene: TRBD1; j_gene: TRBJ2-7; CDR3aa: CASSDRDSSSYEQYF; CDR3nt: TGTGCCAGCAGCGACCGGGACAGTAGCTCCTACGAGCAGTACTTC
v_gene: TRBV11-3; abundance: many; d_gene: -; j_gene: TRBJ2-5; CDR3aa: CASSPRERGAQETQYF; CDR3nt: TGTGCCAGCAGCCCGCGGGAACGGGGGGCCCAAGAGACCCAGTACTTC
v_gene: TRBV3-1; abundance: many; d_gene: -; j_gene: TRBJ2-7; CDR3aa: CASSQDPGRSYEQYF; CDR3nt: TGTGCCAGCAGCCAAGACCCAGGTCGCTCCTACGAGCAGTACTTC
v_gene: TRBV19; abundance: many; d_gene: TRBD1; j_gene: TRBJ1-5; CDR3aa: CASRDREWQPQHF; CDR3nt: TGTGCCAGTCGGGACAGGGAATGGCAGCCCCAGCATTTT
v_gene: TRBV19; abundance: many; d_gene: -; j_gene: TRBJ2-1; CDR3aa: CASARGSSYNEQFF; CDR3nt: TGTGCCAGTGCCCGGGGGAGCTCCTACAATGAGCAGTTCTTC
v_gene: TRBV6-4; abundance: many; d_gene: -; j_gene: TRBJ2-1; CDR3aa: CASKGGGHPYNEQFF; CDR3nt: TGTGCCAGCAAGGGCGGGGGACACCCCTACAATGAGCAGTTCTTC
v_gene: TRBV27; abundance: many; d_gene: TRBD1; j_gene: TRBJ2-7; CDR3aa: CASSPKDRGPYEQYF; CDR3nt: TGTGCCAGCAGTCCTAAAGACAGGGGGCCCTACGAGCAGTACTTC
v_gene: TRBV23-1; abundance: many; d_gene: -; j_gene: TRBJ1-2; CDR3aa: CASSHKWLRRKTYGYTF; CDR3nt: TGCGCCAGCAGTCACAAATGGCTACGCAGAAAGACCTATGGCTACACCTTC
v_gene: TRBV10-1; abundance: many; d_gene: -; j_gene: TRBJ1-1; CDR3aa: CASSGTMNTEAFF; CDR3nt: TGCGCCAGCAGTGGGACTATGAACACTGAAGCTTTCTTT
v_gene: TRBV6-5; abundance: many; d_gene: -; j_gene: TRBJ1-2; CDR3aa: CASSLVNSMRKTYGYTF; CDR3nt: TGTGCCAGCAGTCTAGTTAACTCTATGCGAAAGACCTATGGCTACACCTTC
v_gene: TRBV7-9; abundance: many; d_gene: -; j_gene: TRBJ1-1; CDR3aa: CASSFLSGGKAFF; CDR3nt: TGTGCCAGCAGCTTTTTGTCCGGGGGGAAAGCTTTCTTT
v_gene: TRBV15; abundance: many; d_gene: -; j_gene: TRBJ1-2; CDR3aa: CATSFEERCGKTYGYTF; CDR3nt: TGTGCCACCAGCTTTGAAGAAAGGTGTGGAAAGACCTATGGCTACACCTTC
v_gene: TRBV6-5; abundance: many; d_gene: TRBD2; j_gene: TRBJ2-2; CDR3aa: CASSRLAGVTGELFF; CDR3nt: TGTGCCAGCAGCAGACTAGCGGGAGTCACCGGGGAGCTGTTTTTT
v_gene: TRBV11-2; abundance: -; d_gene: -; j_gene: TRBJ2-3; CDR3aa: CASSLRGRGGDTQYF; CDR3nt: TGTGCCAGCAGCTTAAGAGGCAGGGGCGGCGATACGCAGTATTTT
v_gene: TRBV13; abundance: many; d_gene: TRBD1; j_gene: TRBJ2-7; CDR3aa: CASSMKGQGFNEQYF; CDR3nt: TGTGCCAGCAGCATGAAGGGACAGGGGTTCAACGAGCAGTACTTC
v_gene: TRBV7-7; abundance: -; d_gene: -; j_gene: TRBJ1-2; CDR3aa: CSGSWINKCRKTYGYTF; CDR3nt: TGTTCCGGCAGCTGGATCAATAAGTGCCGAAAGACCTATGGCTACACCTTC
v_gene: TRBV7-6; abundance: many; d_gene: -; j_gene: TRBJ1-5; CDR3aa: CASSSALGQPQHF; CDR3nt: TGTGCCAGCAGCTCAGCATTGGGGCAGCCCCAGCATTTT
v_gene: TRBV27; abundance: many; d_gene: TRBD2; j_gene: TRBJ2-7; CDR3aa: CASSLRPGGDIGDEQYF; CDR3nt: TGTGCCAGCAGTTTAAGGCCGGGAGGGGATATCGGCGACGAGCAGTACTTC
v_gene: TRBV5-3; abundance: many; d_gene: -; j_gene: TRBJ1-2; CDR3aa: CARGALVVRKTYGYTF; CDR3nt: TGTGCCAGAGGGGCTCTAGTGGTGAGAAAGACCTATGGCTACACCTTC
v_gene: TRBV20-1; abundance: many; d_gene: -; j_gene: TRBJ1-5; CDR3aa: CSARDLEHQPQHF; CDR3nt: TGCAGTGCTAGAGATCTAGAGCATCAGCCCCAGCATTTT
v_gene: TRBV25-1; abundance: many; d_gene: -; j_gene: TRBJ1-2; CDR3aa: CASSCQIELGKTYGYTF; CDR3nt: TGTGCCAGCAGTTGTCAAATAGAACTGGGAAAGACCTATGGCTACACCTTC
v_gene: TRBV7-6; abundance: -; d_gene: -; j_gene: TRBJ1-2; CDR3aa: CASSEIGESRKTYGCTF; CDR3nt: TGTGCCAGCAGCGAAATCGGTGAATCTCGAAAGACCTATGGCTGCACCTTC
v_gene: TRBV25-1; abundance: many; d_gene: -; j_gene: TRBJ1-2; CDR3aa: CASSDKKELGKTYGYTF; CDR3nt: TGTGCCAGCAGTGATAAGAAAGAACTGGGAAAGACCTATGGCTACACCTTC
v_gene: TRBV12-3/TRBV12-4; abundance: many; d_gene: TRBD1; j_gene: TRBJ2-7; CDR3aa: CASGRTGAYEQYF; CDR3nt: TGTGCCAGCGGGAGGACAGGGGCCTACGAGCAGTACTTC
v_gene: TRBV7-9; abundance: many; d_gene: TRBD2; j_gene: TRBJ2-7; CDR3aa: CASSSQLAGEPYEQYF; CDR3nt: TGTGCCAGCAGCTCGCAGCTAGCGGGGGAACCCTACGAGCAGTACTTC
v_gene: TRBV20-1; abundance: many; d_gene: -; j_gene: TRBJ1-2; CDR3aa: CSAPPRGSDGYTF; CDR3nt: TGCAGTGCTCCCCCCAGGGGATCGGATGGCTACACCTTC
v_gene: TRBV27; abundance: many; d_gene: -; j_gene: TRBJ1-6; CDR3aa: CASSSSGTNNSPLHF; CDR3nt: TGTGCCAGCAGTTCCTCCGGGACCAATAATTCACCCCTCCACTTT
v_gene: TRBV6-5; abundance: many; d_gene: -; j_gene: TRBJ1-2; CDR3aa: CASSPFPGSLDGYTF; CDR3nt: TGTGCCAGCAGTCCCTTCCCAGGCAGTCTTGATGGCTACACCTTC
v_gene: TRBV6-5; abundance: many; d_gene: TRBD2; j_gene: TRBJ2-7; CDR3aa: CASRVAGGGGSYEQYF; CDR3nt: TGTGCCAGCAGGGTAGCGGGAGGGGGGGGCTCCTACGAGCAGTACTTC
v_gene: TRBV5-4; abundance: -; d_gene: -; j_gene: TRBJ1-1; CDR3aa: CASTLRQVSNTEAVF; CDR3nt: TGTGCCAGCACCCTTCGACAGGTTTCGAACACTGAGGCTGTCTTT
v_gene: TRBV3-1; abundance: -; d_gene: -; j_gene: TRBJ2-2; CDR3aa: CASSAASPISGLAGELFF; CDR3nt: TGTGCCAGCAGCGCGGCGTCTCCCATTTCAGGCTTGGCCGGGGAGCTGTTTTTT